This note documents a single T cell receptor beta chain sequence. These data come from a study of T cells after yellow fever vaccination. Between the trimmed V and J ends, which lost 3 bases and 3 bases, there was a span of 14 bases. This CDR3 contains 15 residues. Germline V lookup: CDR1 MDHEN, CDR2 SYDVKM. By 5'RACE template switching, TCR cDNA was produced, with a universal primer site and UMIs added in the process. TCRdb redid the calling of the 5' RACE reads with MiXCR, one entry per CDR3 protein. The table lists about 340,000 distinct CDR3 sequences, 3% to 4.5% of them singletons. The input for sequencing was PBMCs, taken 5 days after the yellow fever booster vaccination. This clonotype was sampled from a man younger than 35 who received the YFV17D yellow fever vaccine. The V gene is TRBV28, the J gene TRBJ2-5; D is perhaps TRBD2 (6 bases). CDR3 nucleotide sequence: TGTGCCAGCAGTTTGGTGGCCGGGAGAAAAGAGACCCAGTACTTC. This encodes CASSLVAGRKETQYF. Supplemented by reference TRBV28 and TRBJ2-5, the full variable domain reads DVKVTQSSRYLVKRTGEKVFLECVQDMDHENMFWYRQDPGLGLRLIYFSYDVKMKEKGDIPEGYSVSREKKERFSLILESASTNQTSMYLCASSLVAGRKETQYFGPGTRLLVL.